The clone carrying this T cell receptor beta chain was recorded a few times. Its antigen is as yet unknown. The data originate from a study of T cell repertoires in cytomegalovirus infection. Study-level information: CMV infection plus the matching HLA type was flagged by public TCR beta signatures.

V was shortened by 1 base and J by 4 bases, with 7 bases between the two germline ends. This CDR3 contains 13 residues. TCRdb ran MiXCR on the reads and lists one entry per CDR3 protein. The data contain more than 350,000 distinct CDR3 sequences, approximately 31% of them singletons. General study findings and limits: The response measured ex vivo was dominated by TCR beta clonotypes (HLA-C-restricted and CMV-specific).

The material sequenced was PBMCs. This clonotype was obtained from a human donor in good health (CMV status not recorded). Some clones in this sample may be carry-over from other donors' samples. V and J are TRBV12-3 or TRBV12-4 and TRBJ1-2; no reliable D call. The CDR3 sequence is CASSLVASYGYTF. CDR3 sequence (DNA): TGTGCCAGCAGTTTAGTAGCTAGCTATGGCTACACCTTC.